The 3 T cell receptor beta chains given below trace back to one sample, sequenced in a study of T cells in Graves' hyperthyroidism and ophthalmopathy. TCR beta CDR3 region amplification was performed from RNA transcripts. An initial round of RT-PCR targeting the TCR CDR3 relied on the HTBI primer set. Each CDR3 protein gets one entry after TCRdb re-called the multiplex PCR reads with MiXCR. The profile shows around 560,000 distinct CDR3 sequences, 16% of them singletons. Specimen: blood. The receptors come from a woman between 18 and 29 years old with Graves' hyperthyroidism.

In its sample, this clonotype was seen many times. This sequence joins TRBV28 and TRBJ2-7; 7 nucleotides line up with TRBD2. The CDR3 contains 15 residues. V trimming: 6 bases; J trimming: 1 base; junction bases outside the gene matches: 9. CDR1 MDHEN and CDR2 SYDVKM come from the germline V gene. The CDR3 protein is CASRRAGVPSYEQYF. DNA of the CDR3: TGTGCCAGCAGGAGGGCGGGGGTTCCTTCCTACGAGCAGTACTTC.

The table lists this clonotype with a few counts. This chain's CDR3 is CASTRASGGYEQYF. The CDR3 DNA is TGTGCCAGCACCCGCGCTAGCGGGGGGTACGAGCAGTACTTC. The rearrangement links TRBV12-3 or TRBV12-4 to TRBJ2-7; 11 bases are a match to TRBD2. The trim removed 7 bases at V and 4 bases at J, leaving 6 bases unmatched. This CDR3 has 14 amino acids.

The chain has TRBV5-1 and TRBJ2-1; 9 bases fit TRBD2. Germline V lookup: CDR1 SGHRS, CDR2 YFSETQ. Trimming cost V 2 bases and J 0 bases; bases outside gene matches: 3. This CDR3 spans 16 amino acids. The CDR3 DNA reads TGCGCCAGCAGCTTTTCTAGCGGGGCCTCCTACAATGAGCAGTTCTTC. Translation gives CASSFSSGASYNEQFF. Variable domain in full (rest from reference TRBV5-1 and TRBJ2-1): KAGVTQTPRYLIKTRGQQVTLSCSPISGHRSVSWYQQTPGQGLQFLFEYFSETQRNKGNFPGRFSGRQFSNSRSEMNVSTLELGDSALYLCASSFSSGASYNEQFFGPGTRLTVL.